This section outlines one T cell receptor (beta chain) sequence together with its context. Primers for the PCR totalled 60 Vbeta and 13 Jbeta. The protocol was immunoSEQ multiplex PCR, while the TCRdb copy is restricted to in-frame clones and leaves out a portion. Seen here are approximately 190,000 clones, 75% to 90% observed once, and the top ten hold around 2.8%. With 6 bases clipped from V and 2 bases from J, the junction kept 3 bases outside the gene matches. Per the germline V gene, CDR1 is MNHEY and CDR2 is SVGAGI. The CDR3 covers 13 residues. This record belongs to a study of cytomegalovirus exposure and HLA in healthy donors.

V is TRBV6-5 and J is TRBJ2-7; 8 bases map to TRBD1. The origin of this receptor is a woman aged 50 to 60 in good health and CMV-seropositive. The sequenced sample was PBMCs. For the CDR3, the DNA is TGTGCCAGCAGCCCGACAGGGGCCTACGAGCAGTACTTC. It codes for CASSPTGAYEQYF.